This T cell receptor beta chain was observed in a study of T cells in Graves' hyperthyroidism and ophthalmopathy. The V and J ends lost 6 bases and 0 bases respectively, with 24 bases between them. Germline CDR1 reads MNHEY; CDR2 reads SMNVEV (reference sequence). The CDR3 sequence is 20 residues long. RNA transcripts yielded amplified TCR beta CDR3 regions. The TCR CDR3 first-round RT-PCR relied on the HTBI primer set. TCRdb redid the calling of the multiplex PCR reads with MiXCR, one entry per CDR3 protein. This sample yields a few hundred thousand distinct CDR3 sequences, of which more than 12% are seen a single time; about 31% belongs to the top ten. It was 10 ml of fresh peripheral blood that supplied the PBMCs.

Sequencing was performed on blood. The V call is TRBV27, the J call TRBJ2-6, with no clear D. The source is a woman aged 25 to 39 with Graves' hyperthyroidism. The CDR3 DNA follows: TGTGCCAGCAGCATTAGGTTTTATAGTCCTCCCGTCTCTGGGGCCAACGTCCTGACTTTC. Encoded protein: CASSIRFYSPPVSGANVLTF.